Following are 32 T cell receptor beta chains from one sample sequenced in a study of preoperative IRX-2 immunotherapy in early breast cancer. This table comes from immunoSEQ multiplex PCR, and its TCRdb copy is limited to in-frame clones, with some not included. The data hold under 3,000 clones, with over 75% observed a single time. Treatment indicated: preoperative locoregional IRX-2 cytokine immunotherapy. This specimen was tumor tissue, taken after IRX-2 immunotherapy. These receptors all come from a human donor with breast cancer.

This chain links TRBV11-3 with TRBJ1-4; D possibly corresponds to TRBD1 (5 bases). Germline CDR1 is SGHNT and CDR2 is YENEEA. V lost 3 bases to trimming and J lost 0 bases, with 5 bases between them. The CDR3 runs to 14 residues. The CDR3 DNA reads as TGTGCCAGCAGCTTCAGGGCAACTAATGAAAAACTGTTTTTT. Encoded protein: CASSFRATNEKLFF.

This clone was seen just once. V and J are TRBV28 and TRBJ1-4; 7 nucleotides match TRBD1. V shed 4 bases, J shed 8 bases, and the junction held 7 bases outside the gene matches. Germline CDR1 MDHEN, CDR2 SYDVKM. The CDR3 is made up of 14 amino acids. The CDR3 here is CASSSGTEKEKLFF. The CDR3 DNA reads TGTGCCAGCAGTTCTGGGACAGAAAAAGAAAAACTGTTTTTT.

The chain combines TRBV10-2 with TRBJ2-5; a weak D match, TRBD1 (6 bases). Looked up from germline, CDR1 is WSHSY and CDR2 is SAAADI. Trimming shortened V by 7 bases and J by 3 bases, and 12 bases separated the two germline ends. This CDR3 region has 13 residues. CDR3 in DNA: TGCGCCAGCACTAGGGGGTTGGAAGAGACCCAGTACTTC. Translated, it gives CASTRGLEETQYF.

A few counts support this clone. As DNA, the CDR3 is TGTGCCAGCAGCTCTACCCCCGGGGGGAGCACTGAAGCTTTCTTT. This encodes CASSSTPGGSTEAFF. The V gene is TRBV11-3, the J gene TRBJ1-1; a weak D match, TRBD1 (5 bases). The CDR3 is made up of 15 amino acids. Trimming removed 4 bases from V and 4 bases from J, with 16 bases in between. CDR1 SGHNT and CDR2 YENEEA come from the germline V gene.

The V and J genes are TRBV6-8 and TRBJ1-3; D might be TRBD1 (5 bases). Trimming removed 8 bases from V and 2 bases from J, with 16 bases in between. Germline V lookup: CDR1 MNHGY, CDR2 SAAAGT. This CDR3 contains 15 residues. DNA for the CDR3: TGTGCCAGCGCGGCAGGGCCCTCGGCTGGAAACACCATATATTTT. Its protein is CASAAGPSAGNTIYF.

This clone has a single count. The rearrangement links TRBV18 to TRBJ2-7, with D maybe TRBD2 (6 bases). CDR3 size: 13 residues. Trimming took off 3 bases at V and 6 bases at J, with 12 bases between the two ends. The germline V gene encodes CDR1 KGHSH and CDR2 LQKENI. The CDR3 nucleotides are TGTGCCAGCTCACCCCGACTAGATGGCGAGCAGTACGTC. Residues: CASSPRLDGEQYV.

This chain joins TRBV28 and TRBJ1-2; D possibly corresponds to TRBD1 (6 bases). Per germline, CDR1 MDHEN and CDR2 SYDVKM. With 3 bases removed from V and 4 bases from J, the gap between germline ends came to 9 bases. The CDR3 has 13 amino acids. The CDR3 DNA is TGTGCCAGCAGTTTTTCCAGGGGCTATGGCTACACCTTC. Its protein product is CASSFSRGYGYTF.

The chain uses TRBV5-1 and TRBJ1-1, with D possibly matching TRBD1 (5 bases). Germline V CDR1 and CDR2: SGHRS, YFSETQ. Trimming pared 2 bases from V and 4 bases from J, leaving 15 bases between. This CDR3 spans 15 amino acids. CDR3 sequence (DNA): TGCGCCAGCAGCTTTCTAGGAGAAGGGACCACTGAAGCTTTCTTT. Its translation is CASSFLGEGTTEAFF.

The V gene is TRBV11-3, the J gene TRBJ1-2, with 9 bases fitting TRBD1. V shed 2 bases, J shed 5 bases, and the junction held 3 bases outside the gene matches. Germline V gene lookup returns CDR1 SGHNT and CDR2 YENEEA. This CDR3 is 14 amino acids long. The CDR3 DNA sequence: TGTGCCAGCAGCTTATTCGGGACAGGGTATGGCTACACCTTC. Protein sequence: CASSLFGTGYGYTF. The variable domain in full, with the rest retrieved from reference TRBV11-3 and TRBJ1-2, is EAGVVQSPRYKIIEKKQPVAFWCNPISGHNTLYWYLQNLGQGPELLIRYENEEAVDDSQLPKDRFSAERLKGVDSTLKIQPAELGDSAVYLCASSLFGTGYGYTFGSGTRLTVV.

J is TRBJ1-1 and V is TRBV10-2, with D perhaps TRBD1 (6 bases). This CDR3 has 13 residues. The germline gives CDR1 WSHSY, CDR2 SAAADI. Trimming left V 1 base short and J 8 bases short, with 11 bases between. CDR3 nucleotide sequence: TGCGCCAGCAGTGAGTACGGGGGGCAGGAAGCTTTCTTT. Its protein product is CASSEYGGQEAFF.

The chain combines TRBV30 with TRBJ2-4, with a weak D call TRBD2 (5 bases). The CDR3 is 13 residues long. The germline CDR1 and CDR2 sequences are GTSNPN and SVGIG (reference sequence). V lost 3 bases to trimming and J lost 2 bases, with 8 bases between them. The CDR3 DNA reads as TGTGCCTGGAGCCGGGAAACCAAAAACATTCAGTACTTC. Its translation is CAWSRETKNIQYF.

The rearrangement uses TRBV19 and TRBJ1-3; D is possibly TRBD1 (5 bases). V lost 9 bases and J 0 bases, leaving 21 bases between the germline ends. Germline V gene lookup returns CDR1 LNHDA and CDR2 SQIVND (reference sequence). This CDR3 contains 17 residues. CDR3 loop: CASAPPRDGLSGNTIYF. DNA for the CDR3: TGTGCCAGCGCCCCACCACGGGACGGTCTCTCTGGAAACACCATATATTTT.

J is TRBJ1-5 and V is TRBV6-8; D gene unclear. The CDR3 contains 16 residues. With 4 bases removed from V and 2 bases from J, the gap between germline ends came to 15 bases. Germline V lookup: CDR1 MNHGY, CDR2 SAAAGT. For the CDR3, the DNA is TGTGCCAGCAGTTTAAGTTGGGTATTTGGCAATCAGCCCCAGCATTTT. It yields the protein CASSLSWVFGNQPQHF.

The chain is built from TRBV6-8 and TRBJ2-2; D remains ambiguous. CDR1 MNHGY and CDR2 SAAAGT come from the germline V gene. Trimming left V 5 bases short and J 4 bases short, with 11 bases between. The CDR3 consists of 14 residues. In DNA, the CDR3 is TGTGCCAGCAGTACAAGGGAAGCCACCGGGGAGCTGTTTTTT. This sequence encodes CASSTREATGELFF.

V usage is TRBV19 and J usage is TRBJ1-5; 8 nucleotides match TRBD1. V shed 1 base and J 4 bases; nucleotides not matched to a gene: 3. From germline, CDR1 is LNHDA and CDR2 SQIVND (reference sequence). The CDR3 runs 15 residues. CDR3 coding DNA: TGTGCCAGTAGTATAGGGACAGGGCTGAATCAGCCCCAGCATTTT. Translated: CASSIGTGLNQPQHF.

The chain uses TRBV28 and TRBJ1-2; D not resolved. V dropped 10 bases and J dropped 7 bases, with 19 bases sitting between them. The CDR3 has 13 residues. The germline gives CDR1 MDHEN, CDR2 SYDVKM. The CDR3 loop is CATLPTRGTGYTF. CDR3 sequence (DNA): TGTGCCACCCTACCAACCCGTGGAACTGGCTACACCTTC.

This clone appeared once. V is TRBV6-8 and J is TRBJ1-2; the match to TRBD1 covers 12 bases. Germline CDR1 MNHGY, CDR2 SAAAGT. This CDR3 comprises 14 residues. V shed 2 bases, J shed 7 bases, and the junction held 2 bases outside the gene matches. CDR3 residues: CASSYAGQGAGYTF. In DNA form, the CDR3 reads TGTGCCAGCAGTTACGCGGGACAGGGGGCTGGCTACACCTTC.

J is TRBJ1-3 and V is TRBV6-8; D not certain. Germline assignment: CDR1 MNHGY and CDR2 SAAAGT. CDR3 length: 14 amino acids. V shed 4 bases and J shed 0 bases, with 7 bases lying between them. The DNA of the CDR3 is TGTGCCAGCAGTTCCACTCCCTCTGGAAACACCATATATTTT. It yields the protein CASSSTPSGNTIYF.

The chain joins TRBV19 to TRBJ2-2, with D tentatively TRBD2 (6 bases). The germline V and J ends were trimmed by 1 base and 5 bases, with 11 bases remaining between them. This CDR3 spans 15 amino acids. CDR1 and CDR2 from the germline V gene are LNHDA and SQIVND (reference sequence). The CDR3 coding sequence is TGTGCCAGTAGTATAGCTCCTGGAGGGACCGGGGAGCTGTTTTTT. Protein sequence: CASSIAPGGTGELFF.

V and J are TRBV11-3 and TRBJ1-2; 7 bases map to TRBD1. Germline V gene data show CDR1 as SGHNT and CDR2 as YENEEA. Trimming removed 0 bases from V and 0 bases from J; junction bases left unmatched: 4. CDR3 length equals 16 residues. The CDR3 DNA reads TGTGCCAGCAGCTTAGAGTGGACAGGTTCTAACTATGGCTACACCTTC. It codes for CASSLEWTGSNYGYTF.

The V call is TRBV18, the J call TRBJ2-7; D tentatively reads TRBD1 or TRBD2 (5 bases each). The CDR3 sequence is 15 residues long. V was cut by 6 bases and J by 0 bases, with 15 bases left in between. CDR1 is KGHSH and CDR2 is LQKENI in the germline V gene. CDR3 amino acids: CASSARRELSYEQYF. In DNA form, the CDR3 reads TGTGCCAGCTCGGCACGCAGGGAGCTCTCCTACGAGCAGTACTTC.

The DNA of the CDR3 is TGTGCCAGCACCCGCCGGTATTCAGCCCAGCATTTT. Amino acids: CASTRRYSAQHF. The chain recombines TRBV6-8 with TRBJ1-5; no clear D. The CDR3 totals 12 residues. Germline V gene data show CDR1 as MNHGY and CDR2 as SAAAGT. V was cut by 7 bases and J by 11 bases, with 15 bases left in between.

The CDR3 reads CASSSFLSGGGLGTQYF. The DNA of the CDR3 is TGTGCCAGCAGCTCCTTTTTAAGCGGGGGAGGATTAGGTACGCAGTATTTT. The rearrangement joins TRBV11-3 to TRBJ2-3; 8 nucleotides agree with TRBD2. The CDR3 has 17 amino acids. Germline V gene data show CDR1 as SGHNT and CDR2 as YENEEA. V was clipped by 4 bases and J by 8 bases; unmatched bases: 17.

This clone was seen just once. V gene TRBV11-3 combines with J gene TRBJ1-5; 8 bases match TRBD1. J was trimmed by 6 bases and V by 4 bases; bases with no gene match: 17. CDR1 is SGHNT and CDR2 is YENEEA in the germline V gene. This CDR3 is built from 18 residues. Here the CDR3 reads CASSSGGFVGQGSQPQHF. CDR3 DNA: TGTGCCAGCAGCTCCGGGGGGTTCGTCGGACAGGGCTCTCAGCCCCAGCATTTT.

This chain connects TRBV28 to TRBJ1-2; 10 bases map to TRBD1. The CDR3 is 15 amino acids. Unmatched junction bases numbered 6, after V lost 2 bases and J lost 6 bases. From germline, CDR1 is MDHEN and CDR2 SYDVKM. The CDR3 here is CASSLLVGTGDGYTF. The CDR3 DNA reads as TGTGCCAGCAGTTTACTCGTCGGGACAGGGGATGGCTACACCTTC.

CDR3 in DNA: TGTGCCAGCAGTTACGGGGTCGGGCTGAACACTGAAGCTTTCTTT. Translated: CASSYGVGLNTEAFF. The chain joins TRBV6-8 to TRBJ1-1; D unresolved. CDR3 size: 15 residues. Germline V gives CDR1 MNHGY, CDR2 SAAAGT. V lost 2 bases to trimming and J lost 0 bases, with 10 bases between them.

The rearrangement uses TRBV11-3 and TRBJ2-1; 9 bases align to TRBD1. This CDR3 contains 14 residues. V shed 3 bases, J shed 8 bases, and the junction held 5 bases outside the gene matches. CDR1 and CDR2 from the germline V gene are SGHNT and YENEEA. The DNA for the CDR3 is TGTGCCAGCAGCTTGTCACAGGGGGCCTATGAGCAGTTCTTC. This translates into CASSLSQGAYEQFF.

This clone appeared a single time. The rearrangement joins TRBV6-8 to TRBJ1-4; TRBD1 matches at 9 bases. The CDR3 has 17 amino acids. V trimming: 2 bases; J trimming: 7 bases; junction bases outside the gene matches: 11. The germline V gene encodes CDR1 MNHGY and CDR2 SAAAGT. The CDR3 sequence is CASSYGPQTGGGEKLFF. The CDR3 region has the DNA TGTGCCAGCAGTTACGGTCCCCAAACAGGGGGCGGTGAAAAACTGTTTTTT.

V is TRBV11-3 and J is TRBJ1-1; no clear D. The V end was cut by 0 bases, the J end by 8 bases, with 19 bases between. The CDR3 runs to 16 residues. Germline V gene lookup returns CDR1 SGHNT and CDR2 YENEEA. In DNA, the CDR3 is TGTGCCAGCAGCTTAGAAAAGGGTTCCCGGGTTTCCGAAGCTTTCTTT. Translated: CASSLEKGSRVSEAFF.

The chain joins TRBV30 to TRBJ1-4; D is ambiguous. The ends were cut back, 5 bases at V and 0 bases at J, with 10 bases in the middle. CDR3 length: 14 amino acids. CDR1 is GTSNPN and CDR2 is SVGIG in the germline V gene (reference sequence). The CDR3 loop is CAWGLTATNEKLFF. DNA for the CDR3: TGTGCCTGGGGACTGACCGCAACTAATGAAAAACTGTTTTTT.

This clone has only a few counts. The CDR3 sequence: CASSIDSTRGQPQHF. In DNA form, the CDR3 reads TGTGCCAGTAGTATAGACTCTACCAGGGGTCAGCCCCAGCATTTT. The gene calls are TRBV19 and TRBJ1-5, with D maybe TRBD1 (6 bases). The CDR3 has 15 amino acids. Germline V gene sequence: CDR1 LNHDA, CDR2 SQIVND (reference sequence). Trimming pared 0 bases from V and 6 bases from J, leaving 12 bases between.

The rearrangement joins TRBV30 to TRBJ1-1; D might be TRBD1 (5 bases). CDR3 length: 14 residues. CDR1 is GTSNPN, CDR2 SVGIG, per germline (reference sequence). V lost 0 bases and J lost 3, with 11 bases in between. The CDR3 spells CAWSVEGLYTEAFF. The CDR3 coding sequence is TGTGCCTGGAGTGTAGAGGGACTGTACACTGAAGCTTTCTTT. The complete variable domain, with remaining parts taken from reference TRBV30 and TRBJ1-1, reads SQTIHQWPATLVQPVGSPLSLECTVEGTSNPNLYWYRQAAGRGLQLLFYSVGIGQISSEVPQNLSASRPQDRQFILSSKKLLLSDSGFYLCAWSVEGLYTEAFFGQGTRLTVV.